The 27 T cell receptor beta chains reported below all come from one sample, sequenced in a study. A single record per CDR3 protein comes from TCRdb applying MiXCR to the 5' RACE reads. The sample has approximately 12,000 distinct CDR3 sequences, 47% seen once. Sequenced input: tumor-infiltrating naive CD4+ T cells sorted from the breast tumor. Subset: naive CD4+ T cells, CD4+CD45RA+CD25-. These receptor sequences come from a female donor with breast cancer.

The CDR3 sequence is CAISEAKGSIETQYF. The CDR3 region has the DNA TGTGCCATCAGTGAAGCGAAGGGGTCCATCGAGACCCAGTACTTC. This sequence joins TRBV10-3 and TRBJ2-5; D may be TRBD1 (5 bases). The CDR3 has 15 residues. V lost 3 bases and J lost 5, with 16 bases in between. Looked up from germline, CDR1 is ENHRY and CDR2 is SYGVKD.

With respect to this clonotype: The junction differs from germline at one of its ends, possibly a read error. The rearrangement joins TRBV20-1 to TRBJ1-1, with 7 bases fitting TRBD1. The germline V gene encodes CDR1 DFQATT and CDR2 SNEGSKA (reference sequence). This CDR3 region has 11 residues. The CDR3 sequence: CSANDRADAFF. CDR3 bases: TGCAGTGCAAATGACAGGGCTGACGCTTTCTTT.

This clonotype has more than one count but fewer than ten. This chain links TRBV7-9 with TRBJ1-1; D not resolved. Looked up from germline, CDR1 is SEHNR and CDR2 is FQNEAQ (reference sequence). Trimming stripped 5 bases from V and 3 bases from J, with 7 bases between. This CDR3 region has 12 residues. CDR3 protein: CASSLTYTEAFF. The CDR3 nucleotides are TGTGCCAGCAGCCTCACTTACACTGAAGCTTTCTTT.

DNA for the CDR3: TGCAGTGCTCTAAGACAGCCTAATTCACCCCTCCACTTT. Its translation is CSALRQPNSPLHF. V is TRBV20-1 and J is TRBJ1-6; tentatively, D is TRBD1 (5 bases). V was pared by 5 bases and J by 6 bases, with 11 bases between. Germline CDR1 is DFQATT and CDR2 is SNEGSKA (reference sequence). The CDR3 consists of 13 residues.

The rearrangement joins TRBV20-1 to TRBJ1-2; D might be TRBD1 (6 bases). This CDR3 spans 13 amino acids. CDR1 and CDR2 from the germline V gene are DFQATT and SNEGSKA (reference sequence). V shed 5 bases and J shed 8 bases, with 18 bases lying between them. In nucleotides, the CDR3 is TGCAGTGCTCATGACAGGCCCTCTAACGGCTACACCTTC. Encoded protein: CSAHDRPSNGYTF.

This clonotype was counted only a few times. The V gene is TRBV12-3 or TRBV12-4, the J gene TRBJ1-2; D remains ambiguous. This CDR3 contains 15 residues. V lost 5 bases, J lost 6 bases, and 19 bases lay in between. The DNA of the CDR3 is TGTGCCAGCAGTATCCAGCGACGTGGTTGGGATGGCTACACCTTC. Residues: CASSIQRRGWDGYTF.

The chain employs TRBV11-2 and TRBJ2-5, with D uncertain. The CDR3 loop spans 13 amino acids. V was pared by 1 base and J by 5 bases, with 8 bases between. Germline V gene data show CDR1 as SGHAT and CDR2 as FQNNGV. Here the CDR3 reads CASSLADRETQYF. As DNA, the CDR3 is TGTGCCAGCAGCTTAGCAGATCGGGAGACCCAGTACTTC. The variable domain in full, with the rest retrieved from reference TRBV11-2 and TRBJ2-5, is EAGVAQSPRYKIIEKRQSVAFWCNPISGHATLYWYQQILGQGPKLLIQFQNNGVVDDSQLPKDRFSAERLKGVDSTLKIQPAKLEDSAVYLCASSLADRETQYFGPGTRLLVL.

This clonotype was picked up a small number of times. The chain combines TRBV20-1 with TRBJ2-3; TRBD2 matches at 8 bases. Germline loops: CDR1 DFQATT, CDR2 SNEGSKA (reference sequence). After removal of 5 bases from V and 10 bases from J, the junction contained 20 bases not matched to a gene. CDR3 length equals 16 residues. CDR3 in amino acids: CSAERRVASGSTAQYF. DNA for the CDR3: TGCAGTGCTGAGAGACGGGTCGCGAGCGGGAGTACAGCGCAGTATTTT.

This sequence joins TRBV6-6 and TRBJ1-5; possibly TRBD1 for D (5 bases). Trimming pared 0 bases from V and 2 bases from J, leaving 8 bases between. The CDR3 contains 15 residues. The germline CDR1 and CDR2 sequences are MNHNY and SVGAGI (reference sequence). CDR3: CASSYSSGRNQPQHF. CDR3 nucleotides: TGTGCCAGCAGTTACTCTTCAGGGCGCAATCAGCCCCAGCATTTT.

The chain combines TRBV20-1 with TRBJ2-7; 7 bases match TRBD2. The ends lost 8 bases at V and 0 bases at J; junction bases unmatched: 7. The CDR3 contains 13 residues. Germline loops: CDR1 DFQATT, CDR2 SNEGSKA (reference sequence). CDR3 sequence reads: CSPTPGGSYEQYF. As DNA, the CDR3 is TGCAGTCCCACCCCGGGAGGCTCCTACGAGCAGTACTTC.

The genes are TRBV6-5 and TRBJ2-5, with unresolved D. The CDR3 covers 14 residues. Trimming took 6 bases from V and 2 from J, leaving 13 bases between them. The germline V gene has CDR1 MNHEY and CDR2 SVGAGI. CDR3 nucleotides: TGTGCCAGCAGCCCACACGGGCCTCAAGAGACCCAGTACTTC. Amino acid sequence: CASSPHGPQETQYF.

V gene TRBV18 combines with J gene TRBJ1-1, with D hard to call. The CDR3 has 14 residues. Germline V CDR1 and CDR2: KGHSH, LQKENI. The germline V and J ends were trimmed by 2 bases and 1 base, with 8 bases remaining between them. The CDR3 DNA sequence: TGTGCCAGCTCACCAATCGGGAGGAACACTGAAGCTTTCTTT. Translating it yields CASSPIGRNTEAFF.

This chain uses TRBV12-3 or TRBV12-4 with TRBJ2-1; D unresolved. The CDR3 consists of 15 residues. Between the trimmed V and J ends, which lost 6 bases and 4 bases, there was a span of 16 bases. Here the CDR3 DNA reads TGTGCCAGCAGCCCTACTACGCCCCTATACAATGAGCAGTTCTTC. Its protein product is CASSPTTPLYNEQFF.

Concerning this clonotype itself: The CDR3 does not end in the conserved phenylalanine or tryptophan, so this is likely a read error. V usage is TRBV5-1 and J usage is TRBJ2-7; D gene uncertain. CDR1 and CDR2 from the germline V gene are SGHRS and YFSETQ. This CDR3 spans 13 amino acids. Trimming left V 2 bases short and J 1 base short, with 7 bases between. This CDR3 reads CASSLRPSYEQYI. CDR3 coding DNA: TGCGCCAGCAGCTTAAGACCATCCTACGAGCAGTACATC.

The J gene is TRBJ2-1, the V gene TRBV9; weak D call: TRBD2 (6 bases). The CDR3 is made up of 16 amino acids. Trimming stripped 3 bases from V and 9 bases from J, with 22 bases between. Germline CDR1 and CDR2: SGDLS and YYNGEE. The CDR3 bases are TGTGCCAGCAGCGCACGTCCGGGACTTGAGCCGGGTGAGCAGTTCTTC. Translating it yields CASSARPGLEPGEQFF.

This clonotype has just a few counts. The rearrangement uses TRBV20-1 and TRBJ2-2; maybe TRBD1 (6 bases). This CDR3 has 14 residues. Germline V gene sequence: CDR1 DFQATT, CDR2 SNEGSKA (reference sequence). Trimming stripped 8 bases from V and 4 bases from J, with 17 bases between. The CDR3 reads CSFPKQGGTGELFF. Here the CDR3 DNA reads TGCAGTTTCCCAAAACAGGGTGGCACCGGGGAGCTGTTTTTT.

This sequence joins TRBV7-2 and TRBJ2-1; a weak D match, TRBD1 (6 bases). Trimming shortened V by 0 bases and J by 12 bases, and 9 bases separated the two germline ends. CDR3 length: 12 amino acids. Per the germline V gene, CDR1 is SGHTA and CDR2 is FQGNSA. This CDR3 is CASSLATGRQFF. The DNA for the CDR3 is TGTGCCAGCAGCTTAGCGACAGGTCGGCAGTTCTTC.

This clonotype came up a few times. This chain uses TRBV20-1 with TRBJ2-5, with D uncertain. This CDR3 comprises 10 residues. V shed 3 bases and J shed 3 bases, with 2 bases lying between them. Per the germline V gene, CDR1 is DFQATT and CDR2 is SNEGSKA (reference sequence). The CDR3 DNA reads TGCAGTGCTAGCAAAGAGACCCAGTACTTC. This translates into CSASKETQYF.

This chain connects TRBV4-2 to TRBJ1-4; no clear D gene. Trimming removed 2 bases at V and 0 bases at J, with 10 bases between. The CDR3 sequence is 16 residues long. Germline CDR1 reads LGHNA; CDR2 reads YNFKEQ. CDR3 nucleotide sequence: TGTGCCAGCAGCCAACCCGGGGAGCCAACTAATGAAAAACTGTTTTTT. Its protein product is CASSQPGEPTNEKLFF.

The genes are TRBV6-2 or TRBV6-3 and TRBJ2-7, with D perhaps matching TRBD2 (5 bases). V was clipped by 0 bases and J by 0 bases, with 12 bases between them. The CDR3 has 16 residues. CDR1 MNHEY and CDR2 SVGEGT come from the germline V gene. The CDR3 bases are TGTGCCAGCAGTTACTCGTTGAGCGGAAGCTCCTACGAGCAGTACGTC. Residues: CASSYSLSGSSYEQYV.

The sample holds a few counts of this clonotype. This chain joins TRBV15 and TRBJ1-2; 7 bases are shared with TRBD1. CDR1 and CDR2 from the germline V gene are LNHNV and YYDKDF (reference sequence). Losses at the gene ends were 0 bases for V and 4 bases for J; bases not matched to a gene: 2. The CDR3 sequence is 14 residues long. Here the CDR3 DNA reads TGTGCCACCAGCAGAGAACAGGGGTCCTATGGCTACACCTTC. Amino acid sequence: CATSREQGSYGYTF.

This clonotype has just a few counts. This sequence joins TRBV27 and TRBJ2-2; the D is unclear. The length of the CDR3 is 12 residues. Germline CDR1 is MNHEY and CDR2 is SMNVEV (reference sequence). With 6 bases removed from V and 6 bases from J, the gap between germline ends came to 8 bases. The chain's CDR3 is CASSRSSGELFF. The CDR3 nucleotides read TGTGCCAGCAGCAGGAGTTCCGGGGAGCTGTTTTTT.

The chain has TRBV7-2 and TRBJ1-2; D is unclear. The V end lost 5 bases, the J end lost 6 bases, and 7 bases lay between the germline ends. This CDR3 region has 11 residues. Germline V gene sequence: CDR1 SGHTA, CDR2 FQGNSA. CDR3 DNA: TGTGCCAGCAGCCCGCGGGATGGCTACACCTTC. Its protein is CASSPRDGYTF.

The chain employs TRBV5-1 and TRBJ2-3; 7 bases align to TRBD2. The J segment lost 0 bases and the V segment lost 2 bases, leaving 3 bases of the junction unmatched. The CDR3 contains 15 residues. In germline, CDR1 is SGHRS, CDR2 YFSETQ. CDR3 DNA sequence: TGCGCCAGCAGCTTCCTGGGAGGGAGCACAGATACGCAGTATTTT. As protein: CASSFLGGSTDTQYF.

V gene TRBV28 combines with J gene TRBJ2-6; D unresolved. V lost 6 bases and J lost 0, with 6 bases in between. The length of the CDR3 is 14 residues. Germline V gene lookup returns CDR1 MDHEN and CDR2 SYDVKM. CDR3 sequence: CASSQDSGANVLTF. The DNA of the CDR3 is TGTGCCAGCAGCCAGGACTCTGGGGCCAACGTCCTGACTTTC.

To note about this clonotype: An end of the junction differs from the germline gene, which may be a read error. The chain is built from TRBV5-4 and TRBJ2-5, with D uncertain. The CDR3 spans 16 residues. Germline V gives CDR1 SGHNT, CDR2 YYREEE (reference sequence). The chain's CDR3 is CASSLEAAPIQETQHF. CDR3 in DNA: TGTGCCAGCAGCTTGGAGGCAGCACCAATTCAAGAGACCCAGCACTTC. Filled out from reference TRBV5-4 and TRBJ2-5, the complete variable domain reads ETGVTQSPTHLIKTRGQQVTLRCSSQSGHNTVSWYQQALGQGPQFIFQYYREEENGRGNFPPRFSGLQFPNYSSELNVNALELDDSALYLCASSLEAAPIQETQHFGPGTRLLVL.

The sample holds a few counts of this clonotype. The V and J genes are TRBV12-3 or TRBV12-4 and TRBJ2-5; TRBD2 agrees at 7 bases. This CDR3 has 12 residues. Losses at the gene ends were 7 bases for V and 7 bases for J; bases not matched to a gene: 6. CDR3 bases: TGTGCCAGCACCTGGGGGGGTGGGACCCAGTACTTC. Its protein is CASTWGGGTQYF.